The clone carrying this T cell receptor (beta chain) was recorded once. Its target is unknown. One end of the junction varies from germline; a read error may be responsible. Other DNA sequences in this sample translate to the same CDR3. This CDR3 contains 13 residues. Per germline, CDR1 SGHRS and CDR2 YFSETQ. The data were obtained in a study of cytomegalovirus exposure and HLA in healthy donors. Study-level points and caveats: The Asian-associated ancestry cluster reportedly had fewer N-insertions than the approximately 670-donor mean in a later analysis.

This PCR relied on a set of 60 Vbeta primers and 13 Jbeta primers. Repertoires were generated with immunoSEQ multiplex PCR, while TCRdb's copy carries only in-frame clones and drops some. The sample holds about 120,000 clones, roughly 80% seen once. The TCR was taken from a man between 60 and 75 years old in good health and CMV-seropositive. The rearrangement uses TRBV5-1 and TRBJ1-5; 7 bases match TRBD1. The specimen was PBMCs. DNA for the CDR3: TGTGCCAGCAGGGGGGGGGCCGGTCAGCCCCAGCATTTT. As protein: CASRGGAGQPQHF.